One sample yielded the 4 T cell receptor beta chains listed below, sequenced in a study of blood T cell repertoires in COVID-19. Profiled with immunoSEQ multiplex PCR; TCRdb holds only in-frame clones, not every one. This table holds 87,000 or so clones, 87% found once. The source material was peripheral blood. The origin of the receptors is a woman older than 75 with acute or convalescent COVID-19.

The V gene is TRBV25-1, the J gene TRBJ1-1; D remains ambiguous. Germline V gene sequence: CDR1 MGHDK, CDR2 SYGVNS. V shed 5 bases and J shed 1 base, with 8 bases lying between them. The CDR3 spans 13 residues. The CDR3 DNA follows: TGTGCCAGCAGTACACAACAGAACACTGAAGCTTTCTTT. This codes for CASSTQQNTEAFF.

The chain recombines TRBV12-5 with TRBJ1-1; D is possibly TRBD1 (5 bases). The germline CDR1 and CDR2 sequences are LGHNT and FRNRAP. CDR3 length: 15 amino acids. The ends were cut back, 0 bases at V and 5 bases at J, with 13 bases in the middle. The CDR3 sequence is CASGLVLGASTEAFF. DNA of the CDR3: TGTGCTAGTGGTTTGGTTTTAGGGGCGAGTACTGAAGCTTTCTTT.

This chain links TRBV4-2 with TRBJ2-7, with TRBD1 identical over 7 bases. The V gene's germline CDR1 is LGHNA and CDR2 YNFKEQ. Trimming took 3 bases from V and 0 from J; bases not matched to a gene: 8. CDR3 length: 16 amino acids. The CDR3 DNA reads TGTGCCAGCAGCCACGACAGGGAAGGGCCCTCCTACGAGCAGTACTTC. It translates to CASSHDREGPSYEQYF.

This CDR3 is CASSYSPNYGYTF. The CDR3 DNA is TGTGCCAGCAGTTATTCTCCTAACTATGGCTACACCTTC. The chain is built from TRBV6-2 or TRBV6-3 and TRBJ1-2, with D unresolved. With 3 bases removed from V and 0 bases from J, the gap between germline ends came to 5 bases. The CDR3 is 13 residues long. Germline values: CDR1 MNHEY, CDR2 SVGEGT.